The 17 T cell receptor beta chains below all came from one sample that was sequenced in a study of T cell responses to AZD1222 COVID-19 vaccine. Libraries were prepared by immunoSEQ multiplex PCR; TCRdb keeps only in-frame clonotypes and omits some of them. The table records approximately 160,000 clones, about nine tenths of them present only once. This specimen was peripheral blood, taken on day 0 of AZD1222 vaccination. The receptor source for this set is an adult in good health.

The gene calls are TRBV6-5 and TRBJ1-1, with a weak D call TRBD1 (5 bases). Between the trimmed V and J ends, which lost 1 base and 11 bases, there was a span of 17 bases. CDR1 is MNHEY and CDR2 is SVGAGI in the germline V gene. The CDR3 runs 14 residues. In DNA form, the CDR3 reads TGTGCCAGCAGTTACTACCGGGACGCAAGGGCCGCTTTCTTT. Protein sequence: CASSYYRDARAAFF.

The chain uses TRBV28 and TRBJ1-1; D gene ambiguous. The germline gives CDR1 MDHEN, CDR2 SYDVKM. This CDR3 comprises 14 residues. V shed 6 bases and J shed 4 bases, with 15 bases lying between them. This CDR3 reads CASRSPSGLTEAFF. CDR3 coding DNA: TGTGCCAGCAGATCCCCTAGTGGCCTCACTGAAGCTTTCTTT.

The chain uses TRBV3-1 (or the pseudogene TRBV3-2) and TRBJ1-1, with D unresolved. V shed 1 base and J shed 5 bases, with 8 bases lying between them. Germline assignment: CDR1 LGHDT and CDR2 YNNKEL (reference sequence). The CDR3 sequence is 13 residues long. Here the CDR3 reads CASSQGASTEAFF. CDR3 sequence (DNA): TGTGCCAGCAGCCAAGGAGCCTCGACTGAAGCTTTCTTT.

The chain links TRBV4-1 to TRBJ1-1; 9 nucleotides agree with TRBD1. Germline V gene sequence: CDR1 MGHRA, CDR2 YSYEKL. V lost 3 bases and J lost 3; bases outside the gene matches: 17. The CDR3 spans 19 residues. The CDR3 loop reads CASSQRTGNRGRRDTEAFF. DNA for the CDR3: TGCGCCAGCAGCCAGCGGACAGGGAACAGGGGGCGCAGGGACACTGAAGCTTTCTTT.

The CDR3 DNA reads TGTGCCAGCAGTGTGGACAGGGCCCGGGACTACACCTTC. Amino acid sequence: CASSVDRARDYTF. J is TRBJ1-2 and V is TRBV28, with 8 bases that match TRBD1. Germline V gives CDR1 MDHEN, CDR2 SYDVKM. Trimming cost V 5 bases and J 10 bases; bases outside gene matches: 9. The CDR3 length is 13 residues.

CDR3 residues: CASREGHDTGELFF. CDR3 nucleotide sequence: TGTGCCAGCAGGGAGGGCCATGACACCGGGGAGCTGTTTTTT. The gene calls are TRBV25-1 and TRBJ2-2; perhaps TRBD2 as D (6 bases). There are 14 residues in the CDR3. In germline, CDR1 is MGHDK, CDR2 SYGVNS. Trimming took off 6 bases at V and 3 bases at J, with 11 bases between the two ends.

The chain uses TRBV19 and TRBJ1-5; TRBD1 agrees at 7 bases. The CDR3 extends over 17 amino acids. With 11 bases clipped from V and 2 bases from J, the junction kept 18 bases outside the gene matches. From germline, CDR1 is LNHDA and CDR2 SQIVND (reference sequence). The CDR3 bases are TGTGCCTGCCAATCGACAGGGCGACGCGGCGGCAATCAGCCCCAGCATTTT. Translation: CACQSTGRRGGNQPQHF.

This CDR3 is CASSSGQGTRSNQPQHF. For the CDR3, the DNA is TGTGCCAGCAGCTCGGGACAGGGGACAAGGAGCAATCAGCCCCAGCATTTT. The genes are TRBV5-6 and TRBJ1-5, with 10 nucleotides matching TRBD1. The CDR3 length is 17 residues. V gave up 3 bases and J gave up 1 base; unmatched junction bases: 7. CDR1 SGHDT and CDR2 YYEEEE come from the germline V gene.

This clone occurred once. CDR3 nucleotide sequence: TGTGCCAGCAGCTTAAGCCCTCAGGGGGCAGGAGAGACCCAGTACTTC. Its protein product is CASSLSPQGAGETQYF. V gene TRBV7-2 combines with J gene TRBJ2-5, with 8 nucleotides matching TRBD1. The CDR3 contains 16 residues. The J segment lost 4 bases and the V segment lost 2 bases, leaving 9 bases of the junction unmatched. Germline lookup yields CDR1 SGHTA and CDR2 FQGNSA.

The J gene is TRBJ2-7, the V gene TRBV5-1; 10 bases match TRBD2. With 0 bases clipped from V and 2 bases from J, the junction kept 2 bases outside the gene matches. Germline CDR1 SGHRS, CDR2 YFSETQ. This CDR3 is 15 amino acids long. For the CDR3, the DNA is TGCGCCAGCAGCTTGGTAGCGGGAGGTACCTACGAGCAGTACTTC. Its translation is CASSLVAGGTYEQYF.

The chain carries TRBV7-4 and TRBJ2-7, with a possible D match to TRBD2 (6 bases). V lost 5 bases to trimming and J lost 3 bases, with 17 bases between them. This CDR3 has 15 amino acids. Germline lookup yields CDR1 SGHVT and CDR2 SQSDAQ. The CDR3 spells CASSAISGDYYEQYF. CDR3 nucleotides: TGTGCCAGCAGCGCGATTAGCGGAGATTACTACGAGCAGTACTTC.

This rearrangement joins TRBV28 to TRBJ1-2; 7 positions match TRBD1. CDR3 length equals 14 residues. Germline V gene data show CDR1 as MDHEN and CDR2 as SYDVKM. J lost 4 bases, V lost 5 bases, and 7 bases had no gene match. The CDR3 region is CASSQQGLSYGYTF. The CDR3, as DNA: TGTGCCAGCAGTCAACAGGGGCTCTCCTATGGCTACACCTTC.

This clone was found once. The rearrangement joins TRBV9 to TRBJ1-2; D is uncertain. The CDR3 has 14 residues. Germline V CDR1 and CDR2: SGDLS, YYNGEE. Trimming stripped 0 bases from V and 9 bases from J, with 15 bases between. The CDR3 sequence: CASSVEILPESYTF. The CDR3 DNA is TGTGCCAGCAGCGTAGAAATTCTCCCAGAGAGCTACACCTTC.

This clone has at least ten counts. The rearrangement links TRBV3-1 (or the pseudogene TRBV3-2) to TRBJ2-7, with D perhaps matching TRBD2 (5 bases). This CDR3 spans 14 amino acids. With 5 bases removed from V and 0 bases from J, the gap between germline ends came to 11 bases. CDR1 is LGHDT, CDR2 YNNKEL, per germline (reference sequence). For the CDR3, the DNA is TGTGCCAGCAGCTGGACTGAAAGCTCCTACGAGCAGTACTTC. It is translated as CASSWTESSYEQYF.

This clone appeared a few times. V is TRBV6-1 and J is TRBJ1-1; D not certain. V was shortened by 3 bases and J by 5 bases, with 16 bases between the two germline ends. Germline V CDR1 and CDR2: MNHNS, SASEGT. This CDR3 has 15 residues. The CDR3 DNA follows: TGTGCCAGCAGTGATCCCTTTAGTAGCGGGACTGAAGCTTTCTTT. Its protein is CASSDPFSSGTEAFF.

The chain combines TRBV11-2 with TRBJ1-2, with D perhaps matching TRBD1 (6 bases). The CDR3 covers 17 residues. Germline assignment: CDR1 SGHAT and CDR2 FQNNGV. Trimming took 1 base from V and 0 from J, leaving 15 bases between them. CDR3 sequence: CASSLGPRAGANYGYTF. The CDR3 DNA is TGTGCCAGCAGCTTAGGCCCCCGTGCAGGGGCTAACTATGGCTACACCTTC.

The rearrangement links TRBV4-1 to TRBJ1-2, with D perhaps TRBD1 (6 bases). The CDR3 has 14 amino acids. The germline CDR1 and CDR2 sequences are MGHRA and YSYEKL. The V end lost 0 bases, the J end lost 2 bases, and 7 bases lay between the germline ends. CDR3 protein: CASSQEGGNYGYTF. The CDR3 DNA reads TGCGCCAGCAGCCAAGAGGGGGGCAACTATGGCTACACCTTC.